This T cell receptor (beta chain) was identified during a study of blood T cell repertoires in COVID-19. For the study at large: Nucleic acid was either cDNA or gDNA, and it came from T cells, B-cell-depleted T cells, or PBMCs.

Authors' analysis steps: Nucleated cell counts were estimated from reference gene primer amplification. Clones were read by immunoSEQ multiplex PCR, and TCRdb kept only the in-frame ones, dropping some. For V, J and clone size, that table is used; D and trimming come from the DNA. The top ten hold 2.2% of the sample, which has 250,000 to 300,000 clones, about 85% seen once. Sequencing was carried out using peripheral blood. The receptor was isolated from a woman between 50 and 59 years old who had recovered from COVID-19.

The CDR3: CASSTRTGGQETQYF. The CDR3 DNA follows: TGTGCCAGCAGTACACGGACAGGGGGCCAGGAGACCCAGTACTTC. The chain carries TRBV6-5 and TRBJ2-5; 11 bases match TRBD1. The V and J ends lost 5 bases and 5 bases, in that order; junction bases with no gene match: 7. This CDR3 is built from 15 residues. The germline gives CDR1 MNHEY, CDR2 SVGAGI.